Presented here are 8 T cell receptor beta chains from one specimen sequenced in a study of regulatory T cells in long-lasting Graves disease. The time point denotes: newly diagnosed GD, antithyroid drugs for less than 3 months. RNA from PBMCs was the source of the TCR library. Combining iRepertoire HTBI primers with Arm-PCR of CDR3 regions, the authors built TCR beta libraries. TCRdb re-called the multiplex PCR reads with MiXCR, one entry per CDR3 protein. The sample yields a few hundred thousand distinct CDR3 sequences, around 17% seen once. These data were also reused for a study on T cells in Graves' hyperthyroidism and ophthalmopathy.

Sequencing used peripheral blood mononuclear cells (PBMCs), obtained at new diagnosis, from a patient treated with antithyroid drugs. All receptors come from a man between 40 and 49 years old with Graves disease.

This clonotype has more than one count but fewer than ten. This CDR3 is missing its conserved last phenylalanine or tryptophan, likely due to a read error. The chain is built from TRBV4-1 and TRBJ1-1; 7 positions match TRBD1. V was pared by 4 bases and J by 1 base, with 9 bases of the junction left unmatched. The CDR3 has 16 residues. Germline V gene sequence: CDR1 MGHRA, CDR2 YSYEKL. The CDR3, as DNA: TGCGCCAGCAGCCCTCACTGGGACAGCTGGAACACTGAAGCTTTCCTT. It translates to CASSPHWDSWNTEAFL.

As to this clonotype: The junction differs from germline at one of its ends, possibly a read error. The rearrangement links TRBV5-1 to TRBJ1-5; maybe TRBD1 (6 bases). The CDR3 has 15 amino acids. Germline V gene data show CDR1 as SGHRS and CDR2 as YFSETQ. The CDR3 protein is CASSLYLGHMQPQHF. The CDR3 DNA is TGTGCCAGCAGCTTGTATTTGGGACATATGCAGCCCCAGCATTTT.

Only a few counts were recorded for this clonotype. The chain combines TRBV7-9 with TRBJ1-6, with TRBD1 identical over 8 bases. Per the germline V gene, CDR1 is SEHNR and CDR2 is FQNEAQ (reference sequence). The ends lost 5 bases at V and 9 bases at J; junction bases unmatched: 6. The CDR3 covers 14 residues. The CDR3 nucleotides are TGTGCCAGCAGCCAGGGGGACAGGCCTTCACCCCTCCACTTT. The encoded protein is CASSQGDRPSPLHF.

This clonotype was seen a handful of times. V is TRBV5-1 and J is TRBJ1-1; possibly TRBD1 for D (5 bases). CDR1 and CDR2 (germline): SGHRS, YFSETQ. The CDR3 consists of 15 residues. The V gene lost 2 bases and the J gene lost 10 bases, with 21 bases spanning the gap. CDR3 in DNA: TGCGCCAGCAGCTTTGCCGGGGCGTCTGGTAGTGGAGCTTTCTTT. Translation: CASSFAGASGSGAFF.

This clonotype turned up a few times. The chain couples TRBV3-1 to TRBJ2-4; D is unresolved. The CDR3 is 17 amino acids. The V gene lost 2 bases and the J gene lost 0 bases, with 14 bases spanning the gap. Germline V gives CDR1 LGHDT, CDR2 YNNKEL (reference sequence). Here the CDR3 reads CASSQYYGSLAKNIQYF. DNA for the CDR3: TGTGCCAGCAGCCAATACTACGGGTCGCTAGCCAAAAACATTCAGTACTTC.

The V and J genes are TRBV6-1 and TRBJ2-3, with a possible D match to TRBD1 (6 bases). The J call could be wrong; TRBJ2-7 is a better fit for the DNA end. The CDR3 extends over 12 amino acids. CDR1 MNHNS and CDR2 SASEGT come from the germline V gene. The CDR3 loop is CASSGQTYEQYF. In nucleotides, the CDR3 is TGTGCCAGCAGCGGACAGACCTACGAGCAGTACTTC.

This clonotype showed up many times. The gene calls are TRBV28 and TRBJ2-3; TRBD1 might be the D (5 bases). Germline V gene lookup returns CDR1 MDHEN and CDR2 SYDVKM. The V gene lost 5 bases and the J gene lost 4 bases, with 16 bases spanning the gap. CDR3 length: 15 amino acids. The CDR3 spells CASSRTLKVSDTQYF. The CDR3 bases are TGTGCCAGCAGTAGGACATTAAAGGTCTCAGATACGCAGTATTTT. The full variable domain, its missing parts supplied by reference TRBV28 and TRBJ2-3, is DVKVTQSSRYLVKRTGEKVFLECVQDMDHENMFWYRQDPGLGLRLIYFSYDVKMKEKGDIPEGYSVSREKKERFSLILESASTNQTSMYLCASSRTLKVSDTQYFGPGTRLTVL.

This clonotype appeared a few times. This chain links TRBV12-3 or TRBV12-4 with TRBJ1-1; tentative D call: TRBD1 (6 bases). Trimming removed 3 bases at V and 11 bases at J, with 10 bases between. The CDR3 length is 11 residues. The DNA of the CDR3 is TGTGCCAGCAGTTTTGAGGGGGAGGCTTTCTTT. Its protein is CASSFEGEAFF.